A selection of T cell receptor beta chains follows, all from one sample in a study of T cell repertoires in cytomegalovirus infection. TCRdb ran MiXCR on the reads and lists one entry per CDR3 protein. This table holds some 120,000 distinct CDR3 sequences, 25% to 35% found once. These receptors lack a known antigen. This sample comprised CD8+ T cells from cultured PBMCs, obtained from culture after CMV antigen stimulation. The receptors shown here come from a human donor in good health (CMV status not recorded). Some clones in this sample may be carry-over from other donors' samples. CDR3s include the opening cysteine and the closing phenylalanine or tryptophan. D genes are given only for firm matches. Clone size is given for some rows only: seen once, a few or many times, or a class if the clone is expanded.

NA	TRBJ2-5	TRBV6-1	NA	CASRARITRGGETQYF	TGTGCCAGCAGAGCAAGGATTACTCGGGGCGGGGAGACCCAGTACTTC
NA	TRBJ1-6	TRBV4-1	TRBD1	CASSIHGTANSPLHF	TGCGCCAGCAGCATCCACGGGACAGCGAATTCACCCCTCCACTTT
many	TRBJ1-6	TRBV19	NA	CASSMFRGFPPLHF	TGTGCCAGTAGTATGTTCAGGGGCTTTCCACCCCTCCACTTT
few	TRBJ2-1	TRBV7-9	NA	CASSLVQGIGHPEFF	TGTGCCAGCAGCTTAGTCCAGGGGATCGGCCATCCAGAGTTCTTC
NA	TRBJ1-1	TRBV5-1	NA	CASSLGGRVSEAFF	TGCGCCAGCAGCTTGGGTGGCAGGGTCTCTGAAGCTTTCTTT
NA	TRBJ1-2	TRBV11-2	TRBD1	CASSLWDRGRGYTF	TGTGCCAGCAGCTTGTGGGACAGGGGCCGTGGCTACACCTTC
few	TRBJ2-5	TRBV7-9	TRBD2	CASSRTDLGRGYQETQYF	TGTGCCAGCAGCCGAACAGACTTAGGGAGGGGTTACCAAGAGACCCAGTACTTC
NA	TRBJ2-3	TRBV12-3/TRBV12-4	TRBD2	CASSQTGGGALTDTQYF	TGTGCCAGCAGCCAAACAGGCGGGGGGGCGCTCACAGATACGCAGTATTTT
NA	TRBJ2-1	TRBV9	TRBD2	CASSVRGLAGRLDYNEQFF	TGTGCCAGCAGCGTAAGGGGGCTAGCGGGGCGACTCGATTACAATGAGCAGTTCTTC
few	TRBJ1-5	TRBV28	NA	CASSLSQPQHF	TGTGCCAGCAGTTTAAGTCAGCCCCAGCATTTT
many	TRBJ1-3	TRBV7-2	NA	CASSLEDRDSGNTIYF	TGTGCCAGCAGCTTAGAGGACAGAGACTCTGGAAACACCATATATTTT
NA	TRBJ2-3	TRBV12-3/TRBV12-4	TRBD1	CASSRGQGASDTQYF	TGTGCCAGCAGCCGGGGACAGGGGGCTTCAGATACGCAGTATTTT
NA	TRBJ2-1	TRBV5-1	NA	CASSLAGTPAYNEQFF	TGCGCCAGCAGCTTGGCAGGGACACCTGCCTACAATGAGCAGTTCTTC
few	TRBJ2-3	TRBV13	NA	CASSPRHVSSTDTQYF	TGTGCCAGCAGCCCCCGTCACGTTTCTAGCACAGATACGCAGTATTTT
many	TRBJ1-6	TRBV7-2	NA	CASSPRASYNSPLHF	TGTGCCAGCAGCCCGAGGGCCTCCTATAATTCACCCCTCCACTTT
NA	TRBJ1-1	TRBV7-2	TRBD1	CASSFTRQGPEAFF	TGTGCCAGCAGCTTTACACGACAGGGGCCTGAAGCTTTCTTT
NA	TRBJ2-2	TRBV12-3/TRBV12-4	TRBD2	CASTLPGTSGGGSGELFF	TGTGCCAGCACCCTTCCCGGGACTAGCGGGGGGGGTTCCGGGGAGCTGTTTTTT
NA	TRBJ2-1	TRBV29-1	NA	CSAAGGLTYNEQFF	TGCAGTGCGGCAGGGGGACTAACCTACAATGAGCAGTTCTTC
NA	TRBJ2-2	TRBV5-1	NA	CASSLSGGLVGELFF	TGCGCCAGCAGCTTGTCTGGGGGGCTGGTCGGGGAGCTGTTTTTT
NA	TRBJ2-5	TRBV7-6	NA	CASSSWLDSQETQYF	TGTGCCAGCAGCTCATGGCTCGACAGCCAAGAGACCCAGTACTTC
few	TRBJ2-5	TRBV7-8	NA	CASRRQKYQETQYF	TGTGCCAGCAGGAGACAAAAGTACCAAGAGACCCAGTACTTC
few	TRBJ2-1	TRBV6-6	NA	CASSYKAGESGEQFF	TGTGCCAGCAGTTATAAGGCAGGGGAATCTGGTGAGCAGTTCTTC
once	TRBJ2-3	TRBV27	NA	CASSIRSRGPDTQYF	TGTGCCAGCTCCATTAGAAGCCGGGGTCCAGATACGCAGTATTTT
NA	TRBJ1-6	TRBV27	NA	CASSSFRPKETLHF	TGTGCCAGCAGTTCATTTAGGCCCAAGGAGACCCTCCACTTT
few	TRBJ2-7	TRBV7-9	NA	CASSSHNRGGYEQYF	TGTGCCAGCAGCTCACATAACAGGGGAGGCTACGAGCAGTACTTC
NA	TRBJ2-1	TRBV12-3/TRBV12-4	TRBD2	CASTGGLAPEQFF	TGTGCCAGCACGGGGGGACTAGCGCCTGAGCAGTTCTTC
NA	TRBJ2-7	TRBV6-2/TRBV6-3	TRBD2	CASSYYQTSVPYF	TGTGCCAGCAGTTACTACCAGACTAGCGTGCCGTACTTC
many	TRBJ1-1	TRBV27	NA	CASSLAGPMNTEAFF	TGTGCCAGCAGTTTGGCCGGCCCCATGAACACTGAAGCTTTCTTT
NA	TRBJ2-1	TRBV7-6	NA	CASSAGTTNKQFF	TGTGCCAGCAGCGCGGGGACCACCAATAAGCAGTTCTTC
NA	TRBJ2-7	TRBV6-2/TRBV6-3	TRBD2	CASSLAGVAFTPNSYEQYF	TGTGCCAGCAGTTTAGCGGGGGTCGCCTTCACCCCGAACTCCTACGAGCAGTACTTC
NA	TRBJ1-1	TRBV6-5	TRBD1	CASSYSLTGITEAFF	TGTGCCAGCAGTTACTCTTTGACAGGGATCACTGAAGCTTTCTTT
NA	TRBJ2-2	TRBV28	NA	CASSLFTGELFF	TGTGCCAGCAGTTTATTCACCGGGGAGCTGTTTTTT
NA	TRBJ1-4	TRBV20-1	TRBD1	CSAIALRDRFIATNEKLFF	TGCAGTGCTATCGCCCTCCGGGACAGGTTTATTGCAACTAATGAAAAACTGTTTTTT
NA	TRBJ2-7	TRBV4-1	NA	CASSQDNLDEQYF	TGCGCCAGCAGCCAAGATAATCTCGACGAGCAGTACTTC
many	TRBJ2-2	TRBV7-2	TRBD2	CASSFARTSGHPNTGELFF	TGTGCCAGCAGCTTCGCGAGGACTAGCGGGCACCCGAACACCGGGGAGCTGTTTTTT
few	TRBJ2-1	TRBV28	NA	CASSLTGKSSYNEQFF	TGTGCCAGCAGTTTAACAGGGAAAAGCTCCTACAATGAGCAGTTCTTC
many	TRBJ2-3	TRBV7-8	TRBD1	CASSLQGDTDTQYF	TGTGCCAGCAGCTTACAGGGGGACACAGATACGCAGTATTTT
NA	TRBJ1-1	TRBV7-7	NA	CASNPVSEGMNTEAFF	TGTGCTAGCAACCCCGTGTCCGAGGGAATGAACACTGAAGCTTTCTTT
few	TRBJ2-7	TRBV4-1	TRBD1	CASSQDIGTGVREQYF	TGCGCCAGCAGCCAAGATATAGGGACAGGGGTTCGGGAGCAGTACTTC
many	TRBJ1-2	TRBV4-1	NA	CASSQEISGKGYTF	TGCGCCAGCAGCCAAGAGATTTCAGGGAAAGGCTACACCTTC
NA	TRBJ2-7	TRBV9	TRBD2	CASSVESLAGGPEQYF	TGTGCCAGCAGCGTAGAGTCACTAGCGGGGGGGCCCGAGCAGTACTTC
few	TRBJ1-1	TRBV7-2	NA	CASSPDDWNTEAFF	TGTGCCAGCAGCCCTGACGACTGGAACACTGAAGCTTTCTTT
NA	TRBJ2-3	TRBV7-9	TRBD2	CASSWTSGGTSDTQYF	TGTGCCAGCAGCTGGACTAGCGGGGGGACCTCAGATACGCAGTATTTT
NA	TRBJ2-3	TRBV28	NA	CASSQARSEDTQYF	TGTGCCAGCAGCCAGGCCAGGTCCGAGGATACGCAGTATTTT
NA	TRBJ2-3	TRBV7-9	TRBD2	CASSSPWGGGTDTQYF	TGTGCCAGCAGCTCCCCCTGGGGGGGGGGCACAGATACGCAGTATTTT
NA	TRBJ1-2	TRBV5-1	NA	CASSPGTSGGGYTF	TGCGCCAGCAGCCCCGGGACCTCGGGAGGGGGCTACACCTTC
NA	TRBJ2-7	TRBV3-1	NA	CASSQLETRLSYEQYF	TGTGCCAGCAGCCAATTGGAGACCAGGCTGTCCTACGAGCAGTACTTC
NA	TRBJ1-1	TRBV7-6	NA	CASSLARGVLDPEAFF	TGTGCCAGCAGCTTAGCGCGTGGGGTCCTAGACCCTGAAGCTTTCTTT
few	TRBJ2-7	TRBV7-9	NA	CASSSPHRTYEQYF	TGTGCCAGCAGCTCGCCGCACAGAACGTACGAGCAGTACTTC
many	TRBJ2-2	TRBV7-6	TRBD1	CASSPGTGTESGELFF	TGTGCCAGCAGCCCCGGAACCGGGACAGAAAGCGGGGAGCTGTTTTTT